Described below is a single T cell receptor beta chain sequence and its context. Its antigen is still unknown. This specimen belongs to a study of cytomegalovirus exposure and HLA in healthy donors. CDR1 is SGHTA and CDR2 is FQGNSA in the germline V gene. The CDR3 is 15 residues long. The junction had 6 bases not matched to a gene; V was cut back by 1 base and J by 5 bases. Study conclusions and caveats: Later work showed greater clonal expansion in HLA-associated TCR beta chains than in equally common others. TCR association rates varied by HLA locus in a later analysis, with DRB1 highest and HLA-C lowest. Solely CMV serostatus was available to characterize immune exposure. Using the classifier, cytomegalovirus status was reportedly diagnosed with high specificity and sensitivity.

The PCR employed 60 Vbeta primers together with 13 Jbeta primers. Sequenced by immunoSEQ multiplex PCR; TCRdb stores in-frame clones only, minus some. The data hold 98,000 or so clones, with over 60% observed a single time. The TCR originated in a human donor in good health. The sequencing input was PBMCs. J is TRBJ2-7 and V is TRBV7-2, with TRBD1 matching 9 bases. The CDR3 loop is CASSLGTGVLNEQYF. The DNA for the CDR3 is TGTGCCAGCAGCTTAGGGACAGGGGTTTTAAACGAGCAGTACTTC.